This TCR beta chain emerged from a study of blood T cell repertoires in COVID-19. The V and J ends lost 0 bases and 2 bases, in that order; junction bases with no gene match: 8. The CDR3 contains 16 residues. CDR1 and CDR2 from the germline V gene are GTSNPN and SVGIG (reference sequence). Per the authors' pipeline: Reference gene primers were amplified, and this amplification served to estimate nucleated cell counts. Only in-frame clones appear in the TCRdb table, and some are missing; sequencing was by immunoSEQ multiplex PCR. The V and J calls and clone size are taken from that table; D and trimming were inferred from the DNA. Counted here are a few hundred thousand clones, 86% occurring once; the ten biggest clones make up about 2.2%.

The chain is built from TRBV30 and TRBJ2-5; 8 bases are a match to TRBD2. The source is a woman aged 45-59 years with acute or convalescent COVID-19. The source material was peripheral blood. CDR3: CAWSVGAGASQETQYF. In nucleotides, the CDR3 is TGTGCCTGGAGTGTGGGAGCGGGGGCTTCGCAAGAGACCCAGTACTTC.